This TCR beta chain was sequenced in a study of T cells in women clearing cervical HPV infection. Study context: Controls gave blood once infection was undetectable; cases at lesion identification. Case blood was drawn a median around 150 days after lesion detection.

TCRdb's copy holds only in-frame clones and misses some; the assay was immunoSEQ multiplex PCR. The listing records around 48,000 clones. To note about this clone: The read comes to an end 3 residues before the CDR3 does, leaving the germline J gene to fill in the end.

Germline CDR1 and CDR2: SGHRS and YFSETQ. Trimming took 4 bases from V and 3 from J, leaving 8 bases between them. The CDR3 totals 14 residues. The origin of this receptor is a woman between 18 and 70 years old with a cervical HPV16 infection that either progressed to CIN3+ or cleared (not recorded which). The chain carries TRBV5-1 and TRBJ2-6; unclear D gene. Sequenced input: blood buffy coat. CDR3 bases read: TGCGCCAGCAGCCCCCCGGGTGGGGCCAACGTC. Translated, it gives CASSPPGGANV. The whole CDR3 protein reads CASSPPGGANVLTF.